This is a list of T cell receptor beta chains from one sample in a study of cytomegalovirus exposure and HLA in healthy donors. Using immunoSEQ multiplex PCR, the repertoire was profiled, and TCRdb retains in-frame clones only, with some absent. The table has approximately 100,000 clones, roughly 87% seen once; the top ten hold 6% to 6.5%. The material sequenced was PBMCs. Receptors originate from a man in his late teens or twenties in good health and CMV-seropositive. CDR3s include the opening cysteine and the closing phenylalanine or tryptophan. The D gene is left open where the match is weak. Not all rows give a size; the values are once, few, many and, for expanded clones, a class.

abundance	j_gene	v_gene	d_gene	CDR3aa	CDR3nt
-	TRBJ2-7	TRBV7-9	-	CASSLTGNLYEQYF	TGTGCCAGCAGCTTGACAGGAAATCTCTACGAGCAGTACTTC
-	TRBJ2-5	TRBV27	TRBD2	CASSPPPSELAGSVQETQYF	TGTGCCAGCAGTCCCCCGCCCTCGGAATTAGCGGGATCCGTCCAAGAGACCCAGTACTTC
-	TRBJ1-1	TRBV2	-	CASSVEQPPETEAFF	TGTGCCAGCAGTGTAGAACAGCCTCCAGAGACTGAAGCTTTCTTT
-	TRBJ1-1	TRBV19	-	CASRGIDRPLTEAFF	TGTGCCAGTAGGGGGATTGACAGGCCACTTACTGAAGCTTTCTTT
-	TRBJ2-7	TRBV11-1	TRBD2	CASSPRTRSDEQYF	TGTGCCAGCAGCCCACGGACTAGGTCCGACGAGCAGTACTTC
-	TRBJ2-7	TRBV7-2	-	CASSLDPAGPTYEQYF	TGTGCCAGCAGCTTAGACCCGGCGGGCCCTACCTACGAGCAGTACTTC
-	TRBJ2-7	TRBV18	-	CASSPPGGSYEQYF	TGTGCCAGCTCACCGCCCGGGGGATCCTACGAGCAGTACTTC
-	TRBJ1-1	TRBV19	-	CASSIAGVTEAFF	TGTGCCAGTAGTATCGCCGGGGTTACTGAAGCTTTCTTT
-	TRBJ2-6	TRBV19	-	CASSIQVGSGANVLTF	TGTGCCAGTAGTATCCAAGTCGGGTCTGGGGCCAACGTCCTGACTTTC
few	TRBJ2-7	TRBV27	-	CASSYLDMGEQYF	TGTGCCAGCAGTTATTTAGACATGGGCGAGCAGTACTTC
-	TRBJ2-7	TRBV4-3	-	CASSQVPAGYYEQYF	TGCGCCAGCAGCCAAGTTCCGGCAGGGTACTACGAGCAGTACTTC
-	TRBJ2-1	TRBV6-6	TRBD2	CASSWSAGGPYNEQFF	TGTGCCAGCAGTTGGTCAGCGGGAGGACCTTACAATGAGCAGTTCTTC
-	TRBJ2-5	TRBV2	-	CASTYWQETQYF	TGTGCCAGCACTTACTGGCAAGAGACCCAGTACTTC
-	TRBJ2-7	TRBV6-9	TRBD2	CASSPQRGSYEQYF	TGTGCCAGCAGTCCCCAGCGGGGGTCCTACGAGCAGTACTTC
-	TRBJ2-3	TRBV9	-	CASSVAYLYADTQYF	TGTGCCAGCAGCGTAGCTTATCTTTATGCAGATACGCAGTATTTT
-	TRBJ2-7	TRBV4-1	-	CASSHSTDYEQYF	TGCGCCAGCAGCCACTCGACAGACTACGAGCAGTACTTC
-	TRBJ2-1	TRBV5-4	TRBD2	CASSLPQGGQSLAGAPFF	TGTGCCAGCAGCCTCCCCCAAGGGGGACAAAGCTTAGCGGGAGCCCCGTTCTTC
few	TRBJ2-7	TRBV7-2	-	CASSSTYRASYEQYF	TGTGCCAGCAGCTCCACCTATCGTGCCTCCTACGAGCAGTACTTC
-	TRBJ1-1	TRBV5-6	TRBD1	CASSLKGHRGNTEAFF	TGTGCCAGCAGCTTGAAGGGGCACAGGGGGAACACTGAAGCTTTCTTT
few	TRBJ2-5	TRBV29-1	-	CSVEATGSVGETQYF	TGCAGCGTTGAAGCAACAGGGTCGGTGGGAGAGACCCAGTACTTC
-	TRBJ1-2	TRBV19	-	CASSIPGNYGYTF	TGTGCCAGTAGTATCCCAGGGAACTATGGCTACACCTTC
-	TRBJ1-3	TRBV15	-	CATSRDLGASGNTIYF	TGTGCCACCAGCAGAGATTTAGGGGCGAGTGGAAACACCATATATTTT
-	TRBJ1-5	TRBV10-3	-	CAISDPGNGNQPQHF	TGTGCCATCAGTGACCCCGGGAACGGGAATCAGCCCCAGCATTTT
-	TRBJ2-2	TRBV7-8	-	CASSLVNRVGTGELFF	TGTGCCAGCAGCTTAGTCAACAGGGTGGGCACCGGGGAGCTGTTTTTT
once	TRBJ1-3	TRBV29-1	-	CSGRPDYSGNTIYF	TGCAGCGGCAGGCCGGACTACTCTGGAAACACCATATATTTT
-	TRBJ2-7	TRBV19	TRBD1	CASRVRQGVNEQYF	TGTGCCAGTAGGGTAAGACAGGGAGTGAACGAGCAGTACTTC
-	TRBJ2-7	TRBV11-3	TRBD1	CASSLGDSSYEQYF	TGTGCCAGCAGCTTAGGGGACAGCTCCTACGAGCAGTACTTC
-	TRBJ2-7	TRBV2	TRBD1	CASTPGQESYEQYF	TGTGCCAGCACACCGGGACAGGAATCCTACGAGCAGTACTTC
few	TRBJ2-1	TRBV5-1	TRBD1	CASSSTGGNSYNEQFF	TGCGCCAGCAGCTCGACAGGGGGGAACTCCTACAATGAGCAGTTCTTC
-	TRBJ1-5	TRBV2	TRBD1	CASSEGTGSNQPQHF	TGTGCCAGCAGTGAAGGGACAGGGAGTAATCAGCCCCAGCATTTT
-	TRBJ2-1	TRBV7-3	TRBD1	CASSKEIYGTGVDEQFF	TGTGCCAGCAGCAAAGAAATCTATGGGACAGGGGTCGATGAGCAGTTCTTC
-	TRBJ2-2	TRBV5-6	TRBD2	CASLAGSNTGELFF	TGTGCCAGTCTAGCGGGGTCGAACACCGGGGAGCTGTTTTTT
-	TRBJ2-5	TRBV7-2	TRBD2	CASSPLAGGPKTQYF	TGTGCCAGCAGCCCTCTAGCGGGGGGGCCAAAGACCCAGTACTTC
few	TRBJ2-7	TRBV9	TRBD2	CASSVGLGGLASYEQYF	TGTGCCAGCAGCGTAGGCCTTGGGGGACTAGCGTCCTACGAGCAGTACTTC
-	TRBJ2-7	TRBV5-1	TRBD1	CASSSLTGASYEQYF	TGCGCCAGCAGCTCCTTGACAGGGGCTAGCTACGAGCAGTACTTC
-	TRBJ2-7	TRBV7-8	-	CASSRTAYEQYF	TGTGCCAGCAGCCGGACAGCCTACGAGCAGTACTTC
-	TRBJ2-7	TRBV27	-	CASSSILGSLFDEQYF	TGTGCCAGCAGTTCGATCCTGGGTAGCTTGTTCGACGAGCAGTACTTC
-	TRBJ2-7	TRBV5-1	TRBD2	CASSLELAGVSYEQYF	TGCGCCAGCAGCTTGGAACTAGCGGGGGTCTCCTACGAGCAGTACTTC
once	TRBJ2-6	TRBV4-1	-	CASSQDWGAGANVLTF	TGCGCCAGCAGCCAAGATTGGGGGGCTGGGGCCAACGTCCTGACTTTC
-	TRBJ2-3	TRBV27	-	CASSRSSTDTQYF	TGTGCCAGCAGTCGTTCCTCTACAGATACGCAGTATTTT
-	TRBJ2-3	TRBV30	-	CAWSNLAGNTDTQYF	TGTGCCTGGAGTAACCTGGCGGGGAACACAGATACGCAGTATTTT
-	TRBJ2-7	TRBV7-9	TRBD1	CASSSRQGSYEQYF	TGTGCCAGCAGCTCCAGACAGGGCTCCTACGAGCAGTACTTC
-	TRBJ2-1	TRBV13	-	CASSPREGAYNEQFF	TGTGCCAGCAGCCCCCGCGAGGGAGCCTACAATGAGCAGTTCTTC
-	TRBJ2-7	TRBV27	TRBD1	CASSLSGTGDYEQYF	TGTGCCAGCAGTTTATCGGGGACAGGGGACTACGAGCAGTACTTC
-	TRBJ1-2	TRBV19	TRBD1	CASSPSGTEANYGYTF	TGTGCCAGTAGCCCCTCGGGGACAGAAGCTAACTATGGCTACACCTTC
-	TRBJ1-5	TRBV21-1	-	CASSKGTGPDINQPQHF	TGTGCCAGCAGCAAGGGGACAGGCCCGGATATAAATCAGCCCCAGCATTTT
-	TRBJ1-5	TRBV4-3	-	CASSPNAPGGSNQPQHF	TGCGCCAGCAGCCCGAACGCCCCGGGGGGTAGCAATCAGCCCCAGCATTTT
-	TRBJ2-6	TRBV9	-	CASSTEGGATGANVLTF	TGTGCCAGCAGCACCGAGGGGGGGGCCACTGGGGCCAACGTCCTGACTTTC
-	TRBJ2-2	TRBV6-5	TRBD2	CASSGGLANTGELFF	TGTGCCAGCAGCGGGGGACTAGCGAACACCGGGGAGCTGTTTTTT
-	TRBJ2-7	TRBV19	-	CASSIGQGEQYF	TGTGCCAGTAGTATAGGCCAGGGCGAGCAGTACTTC
-	TRBJ1-1	TRBV4-3	TRBD1	CASSQVGGGMNTEAFF	TGCGCCAGCAGCCAAGTTGGAGGGGGCATGAACACTGAAGCTTTCTTT
-	TRBJ2-1	TRBV10-3	-	CAIMGDNEQFF	TGTGCCATCATGGGCGATAATGAGCAGTTCTTC
-	TRBJ2-1	TRBV4-2	TRBD1	CASSQGFMDRGTRTIPNEQFF	TGTGCCAGCAGCCAAGGGTTTATGGACAGGGGAACGAGAACGATCCCCAATGAGCAGTTCTTC
few	TRBJ2-7	TRBV10-2	TRBD1	CASRADRGRDEQYF	TGCGCCAGCAGGGCCGACAGGGGGCGCGACGAGCAGTACTTC
-	TRBJ2-3	TRBV5-1	-	CASSLAGYSGTDTQYF	TGCGCCAGCAGCTTGGCCGGGTATAGCGGCACAGATACGCAGTATTTT
-	TRBJ2-3	TRBV19	TRBD1	CASSMVWDRVTDTQYF	TGTGCCAGTAGTATGGTATGGGACAGGGTTACAGATACGCAGTATTTT
-	TRBJ1-4	TRBV7-9	-	CASSTGQINEKLFF	TGTGCCAGCAGCACTGGACAGATTAATGAAAAACTGTTTTTT
-	TRBJ2-2	TRBV6-4	-	CASSPRTDTGELFF	TGTGCCAGCAGCCCTCGGACAGACACCGGGGAGCTGTTTTTT
-	TRBJ2-1	TRBV19	TRBD2	CASSIGTSERVPSYNEQFF	TGTGCCAGTAGTATAGGGACTAGCGAAAGGGTCCCCTCCTACAATGAGCAGTTCTTC